Listed below are T cell receptor beta chains from one sample, sequenced in a study of T cell responses to AZD1222 COVID-19 vaccine. Sequenced by immunoSEQ multiplex PCR; TCRdb stores in-frame clones only, minus some. The data contain under 150,000 clones, over 75% of them singletons. This specimen was peripheral blood, taken 28 days after the second dose of the MenACWY control vaccine. Receptors were obtained from an adult who received the MenACWY meningococcal vaccine as a control. The CDR3 runs from the conserved cysteine through the conserved F or W. Each record gives: J gene, V gene, CDR3 protein.

>TRBJ2-2|TRBV7-9
CASSSGLRTGELFF
>TRBJ2-5|TRBV15
CATSRDRVQETQYF
>TRBJ2-1|TRBV10-3
CAIVQGEPSLRNEQFF
>TRBJ2-1|TRBV9
CASSRGLPEYNEQFF
>TRBJ1-6|TRBV20-1
CSASGADNSPLHF
>TRBJ1-5|TRBV6-5
CASSYLAHQPQHF
>TRBJ2-3|TRBV11-3
CASSFRTGYTDTQYF
>TRBJ1-2|TRBV20-1
CSASLTGPVGYTF
>TRBJ1-2|TRBV5-1
CASSLDARQNNYGYTF
>TRBJ1-6|TRBV13
CASRGWESSSPLHF
>TRBJ2-3|TRBV3-1/TRBV3-2
CASSPAGGLADTQYF
>TRBJ1-2|TRBV2
CASSPGRDANYGYTF
>TRBJ1-5|TRBV12-3/TRBV12-4
CASRRTSNQPQHF
>TRBJ1-3|TRBV5-4
CASSFGTRSSGNTIYF
>TRBJ1-1|TRBV11-3
CATKDRGDTEAFF
>TRBJ1-6|TRBV9
CASSVDRADSSPLHF
>TRBJ2-1|TRBV3-1/TRBV3-2
CASSYGGREQFF
>TRBJ2-5|TRBV5-1
CASSLGVQETQYF
>TRBJ2-3|TRBV6-1
CASSEVTGDTQYF
>TRBJ1-4|TRBV18
CASSPPRSGAPDEKLFF
>TRBJ2-1|TRBV3-1/TRBV3-2
CASSFRGDEQFF
>TRBJ2-2|TRBV5-1
CASSAGNTGELFF
>TRBJ2-5|TRBV2
CASSADSEETQYF
>TRBJ1-4|TRBV10-3
CATAGSGEKLFF
>TRBJ1-1|TRBV18
CASSPKDRVGTEAFF
>TRBJ2-1|TRBV27
CASSSRTSGRVGEQFF
>TRBJ1-2|TRBV28
CASLTQKQGLYGYTF
>TRBJ2-5|TRBV5-8
CASSLMGAETQYF
>TRBJ2-5|TRBV7-6
CASSPGTSGIETQYF
>TRBJ1-4|TRBV3-1/TRBV3-2
CASSNRGTEKLFF
>TRBJ2-2|TRBV19
CASTPRAGELFF
>TRBJ1-1|TRBV6-4
CASRVGLNTEAFF
>TRBJ1-3|TRBV5-1
CASSFGDTTNSGNTIYF
>TRBJ2-2|TRBV7-6
CASSLLLAENTGELFF
>TRBJ1-2|TRBV4-1
CASSRMGRGRANYGYTF
>TRBJ1-2|TRBV18
CASSDGGYGYTF
>TRBJ1-5|TRBV6-5
CASSSDRNSNQPQHF
>TRBJ1-6|TRBV12-5
CASGLGHGNSPLHF
>TRBJ2-6|TRBV6-5
CASSYQGPRGANVLTF
>TRBJ2-2|TRBV7-2
CASSSLQVFGELFF
>TRBJ1-2|TRBV7-3
CASSLTRSQGQDGYTF
>TRBJ1-5|TRBV19
CASSYTGGNQPQHF
>TRBJ2-1|TRBV7-6
CASSLAGTSGTIGSYNEQFF
>TRBJ1-2|TRBV7-9
CASSLQGEPPYGYTF
>TRBJ1-2|TRBV6-5
CASSTRTGVYGYTF
>TRBJ1-2|TRBV27
CASSYSTF